The 13 T cell receptor beta chains presented below share a single source sample, sequenced in a study of spatial heterogeneity in lung cancer. A single record per CDR3 protein comes from TCRdb applying MiXCR to the 5' RACE reads. The table records some 100,000 distinct CDR3 sequences, 7.5% to 10% of them present only once. Time point here: sample taken at primary tumor resection. Material for sequencing was whole RNA from tumor, nontumor lung or frozen PBMC, left unsorted. This specimen consisted of PBMCs, obtained at surgery. The receptor set was obtained from a male donor with early-stage non-small cell lung cancer.

This clonotype has at least ten counts. The gene calls are TRBV28 and TRBJ2-2; D remains ambiguous. The CDR3 extends over 13 amino acids. CDR1 is MDHEN, CDR2 SYDVKM, per germline. V lost 7 bases and J 6 bases, leaving 12 bases between the germline ends. In DNA, the CDR3 is TGTGCCAGCAAGAAACGAGTACCCGGGGAGCTGTTTTTT. Its protein is CASKKRVPGELFF.

This clonotype was counted between two and nine times. The gene calls are TRBV7-9 and TRBJ2-5; a possible D gene is TRBD1 (6 bases). This CDR3 region has 16 residues. V lost 6 bases and J lost 5, with 22 bases in between. Per the germline V gene, CDR1 is SEHNR and CDR2 is FQNEAQ (reference sequence). CDR3 sequence reads: CASRKPGQPPLETQYF. DNA for the CDR3: TGTGCCAGCAGGAAACCGGGACAACCCCCGCTGGAGACCCAGTACTTC.

The chain has TRBV5-1 and TRBJ1-1; 9 nucleotides align to TRBD1. V lost 4 bases, J lost 4 bases, and 5 bases stayed unmatched. The CDR3 runs to 14 residues. Germline CDR1 and CDR2: SGHRS and YFSETQ. The CDR3 DNA sequence: TGCGCCAGCAGCGAACAGGGGGCCTTCACTGAAGCTTTCTTT. Translation: CASSEQGAFTEAFF.

There are many counts of this clonotype. The gene calls are TRBV18 and TRBJ2-1, with 12 bases matching TRBD2. The V and J ends lost 3 bases and 6 bases, in that order; junction bases with no gene match: 3. The CDR3 totals 15 residues. Germline CDR1 reads KGHSH; CDR2 reads LQKENI. The CDR3 bases are TGTGCCAGCTCACCCGCTAGCGGGGGGGCCAATGAGCAGTTCTTC. It yields the protein CASSPASGGANEQFF.

The CDR3 region is CASSSGPREQYF. Written as DNA, the CDR3 is TGTGCCAGCAGCTCGGGCCCTCGGGAGCAGTACTTC. This chain connects TRBV7-6 to TRBJ2-7; D not certain. The CDR3 extends over 12 amino acids. CDR1 and CDR2 from the germline V gene are SGHVS and FNYEAQ. V lost 4 bases and J 7 bases, leaving 11 bases between the germline ends.

This clonotype was seen a few times. The genes are TRBV6-5 and TRBJ2-3; D is possibly TRBD2 (6 bases). Germline CDR1 and CDR2: MNHEY and SVGAGI. This CDR3 is 9 amino acids long. The DNA of the CDR3 is TGTGTTCTCGGGAGAGAAGAGTATTTT. It yields the protein CVLGREEYF.

This chain links TRBV20-1 with TRBJ1-5; 7 nucleotides align to TRBD1. With 1 base clipped from V and 4 bases from J, the junction kept 7 bases outside the gene matches. In germline, CDR1 is DFQATT, CDR2 SNEGSKA (reference sequence). The CDR3 extends over 15 amino acids. CDR3 in DNA: TGCAGTGCTAGAGCGACAGGGCGCTTGAATCAGCCCCAGCATTTT. This gives the protein CSARATGRLNQPQHF.

This clonotype has at least ten counts. V and J are TRBV10-3 and TRBJ2-3; D might be TRBD1 (6 bases). This CDR3 has 13 residues. Germline CDR1 is ENHRY and CDR2 is SYGVKD. Trimming stripped 6 bases from V and 4 bases from J, with 11 bases between. The CDR3 DNA reads TGTGCCATCAGCGCAGGGGCCCCAGATACGCAGTATTTT. This codes for CAISAGAPDTQYF.

This clonotype was detected a few times. This chain uses TRBV4-2 with TRBJ2-7; tentatively, D is TRBD1 (5 bases). Trimming took off 6 bases at V and 3 bases at J, with 9 bases between the two ends. The CDR3 sequence is 12 residues long. Germline CDR1 and CDR2: LGHNA and YNFKEQ. The CDR3 protein is CASRDIYYEQYF. CDR3 bases: TGTGCCAGCAGGGACATTTACTACGAGCAGTACTTC.

This clonotype was picked up a small number of times. V and J are TRBV18 and TRBJ2-5; the D is unclear. Germline CDR1 reads KGHSH; CDR2 reads LQKENI. The V and J ends lost 8 bases and 0 bases respectively, with 10 bases between them. The CDR3 runs to 13 residues. CDR3 DNA sequence: TGTGCCAGCCGGACGGGCAACCAAGAGACCCAGTACTTC. Amino acid sequence: CASRTGNQETQYF.

The chain has TRBV29-1 and TRBJ2-7; D remains unclear. Trimming left V 1 base short and J 3 bases short, with 19 bases between. CDR3 length: 16 amino acids. Germline V gene lookup returns CDR1 SQVTM and CDR2 ANQGSEA. CDR3 in DNA: TGCAGCGTTGAAGGCCTTTCCAATCTCGCAGGCTACGAGCAGTACTTC. Translated, it gives CSVEGLSNLAGYEQYF.

The V call is TRBV24-1, the J call TRBJ2-4, with D possibly being TRBD2 (6 bases). Trimming pared 3 bases from V and 6 bases from J, leaving 11 bases between. Germline loops: CDR1 KGHDR, CDR2 SFDVKD. This CDR3 has 14 amino acids. CDR3 sequence (DNA): TGTGCCACCAGTGATGCCGGGAGAGGAAACATTCAGTACTTC. It codes for CATSDAGRGNIQYF.

The rearrangement links TRBV9 to TRBJ1-2; D remains ambiguous. V shed 0 bases and J shed 7 bases, with 7 bases lying between them. The CDR3 is made up of 12 amino acids. Germline assignment: CDR1 SGDLS and CDR2 YYNGEE. CDR3 bases: TGTGCCAGCAGCGTAGGGGCATCTGGCTACACCTTC. Residues: CASSVGASGYTF.